This TCR beta chain came from a study of blood T cell repertoires in COVID-19. Some clones are missing from TCRdb's copy, which holds only in-frame ones; the method was immunoSEQ multiplex PCR. The table has approximately 240,000 clones, around 84% seen once. Germline V lookup: CDR1 MNHNY, CDR2 SVGAGI (reference sequence). The CDR3 covers 20 residues. V was pared by 6 bases and J by 5 bases, with 23 bases of the junction left unmatched. The sample taken for sequencing was peripheral blood. The chain uses TRBV6-6 and TRBJ1-2; 11 bases agree with TRBD1. The TCR comes from a woman aged 60-75 years who had recovered from COVID-19. The CDR3 is CASSTQKSPGQGGRLYGYTF. The DNA for the CDR3 is TGTGCCAGCAGCACTCAAAAATCCCCGGGACAGGGGGGCCGATTATATGGCTACACCTTC.